Listed here are 26 T cell receptor beta chains from one sample, sequenced in a study of CD8 T cells in Susac syndrome. After extraction with the RNeasy kit, roughly 0.45 to 1 ug of the RNA was reverse transcribed using random hexamers. TCRdb recomputed calls from the immunoSEQ multiplex PCR reads with MiXCR, one row per CDR3 protein. The repertoire holds 130,000 to 150,000 distinct CDR3 sequences, with more than 90% as singletons. The material sequenced was CD4+ T cells from PBMCs. All receptors derive from a human donor with Susac syndrome.

The chain uses TRBV29-1 and TRBJ2-5, with D perhaps matching TRBD1 (6 bases). Looked up from germline, CDR1 is SQVTM and CDR2 is ANQGSEA. The CDR3 is made up of 12 amino acids. V shed 4 bases and J shed 5 bases, with 11 bases lying between them. CDR3 DNA sequence: TGCAGCGTTGCACTGAGGGGGGAGACCCAGTACTTC. This translates into CSVALRGETQYF.

V usage is TRBV4-1 and J usage is TRBJ2-7; no clear D. Germline CDR1 is MGHRA and CDR2 is YSYEKL. This CDR3 is built from 15 residues. V lost 1 base and J lost 4, with 14 bases in between. CDR3 nucleotides: TGCGCCAGCAGCCAAGGTGGACGTAGGCAATACGAGCAGTACTTC. Translating gives CASSQGGRRQYEQYF.

V gene TRBV5-1 combines with J gene TRBJ2-7; D possibly uses TRBD1 or TRBD2 (6 bases each). The V end was cut by 2 bases, the J end by 5 bases, with 14 bases between. The CDR3 contains 14 residues. The germline CDR1 and CDR2 sequences are SGHRS and YFSETQ. The CDR3 here is CASSFEGGPDEQYF. Written as DNA, the CDR3 is TGCGCCAGCAGCTTCGAAGGGGGGCCGGACGAGCAGTACTTC.

The chain couples TRBV5-1 to TRBJ2-2, with TRBD2 identical over 9 bases. Germline loops: CDR1 SGHRS, CDR2 YFSETQ. V dropped 4 bases and J dropped 5; count of bases not matched to a gene: 9. The CDR3 length is 16 residues. The CDR3: CASSRVAGEKTGELFF. The CDR3 DNA follows: TGCGCCAGCAGCAGGGTAGCGGGAGAGAAGACCGGGGAGCTGTTTTTT.

This chain uses TRBV29-1 with TRBJ2-7, with unresolved D. V lost 6 bases and J lost 6, with 15 bases in between. This CDR3 contains 12 residues. The germline V gene encodes CDR1 SQVTM and CDR2 ANQGSEA. The CDR3: CSVLLRSGEQYF. As DNA, the CDR3 is TGCAGCGTGCTATTAAGGTCGGGCGAGCAGTACTTC.

The rearrangement uses TRBV5-4 and TRBJ2-1, with D perhaps matching TRBD2 (7 bases). Trimming stripped 1 base from V and 8 bases from J, with 10 bases between. The germline CDR1 and CDR2 sequences are SGHNT and YYREEE (reference sequence). The CDR3 runs to 13 residues. The CDR3 here is CASSLQGRDEQFF. The CDR3 DNA sequence: TGTGCCAGCAGCTTGCAGGGGAGGGATGAGCAGTTCTTC.

The rearrangement uses TRBV29-1 and TRBJ2-2; the match to TRBD1 covers 12 bases. Per germline, CDR1 SQVTM and CDR2 ANQGSEA. V dropped 4 bases and J dropped 5; count of bases not matched to a gene: 8. The CDR3 extends over 16 amino acids. DNA for the CDR3: TGCAGCGTTGGAGGGCTGGGACAGGGGGCTACCGGGGAGCTGTTTTTT. This sequence encodes CSVGGLGQGATGELFF.

V is TRBV3-1 and J is TRBJ2-3; weak D call: TRBD1 (5 bases). The germline V gene has CDR1 LGHDT and CDR2 YNNKEL (reference sequence). The CDR3 consists of 13 residues. V lost 2 bases and J 6 bases, leaving 9 bases between the germline ends. For the CDR3, the DNA is TGTGCCAGCAGCCAACAGGGCCCCGATACGCAGTATTTT. This sequence encodes CASSQQGPDTQYF.

The chain uses TRBV5-6 and TRBJ1-5, with a tentative D call TRBD1 (6 bases). V was clipped by 6 bases and J by 5 bases, with 15 bases between them. The CDR3 loop spans 14 amino acids. In germline, CDR1 is SGHDT, CDR2 YYEEEE. CDR3 sequence: CASNLLDSHQPQHF. In DNA form, the CDR3 reads TGTGCCAGCAATTTGCTGGACAGCCATCAGCCCCAGCATTTT.

The rearrangement uses TRBV3-1 and TRBJ2-5; TRBD1 matches at 7 bases. Trimming removed 4 bases from V and 9 bases from J; junction bases left unmatched: 2. The CDR3 is 11 residues long. Germline CDR1 LGHDT, CDR2 YNNKEL (reference sequence). CDR3 residues: CASSRQGAQYF. CDR3 DNA sequence: TGTGCCAGCAGCCGACAGGGCGCCCAGTACTTC.

The gene calls are TRBV3-1 and TRBJ1-1; weak D call: TRBD1 (5 bases). Germline CDR1 and CDR2: LGHDT and YNNKEL (reference sequence). CDR3 length equals 15 residues. V lost 5 bases and J 1 base, leaving 14 bases between the germline ends. The CDR3 loop reads CASSSPGTKNTEAFF. CDR3 bases: TGTGCCAGCAGCTCTCCCGGGACGAAGAACACTGAAGCTTTCTTT.

The chain combines TRBV3-1 with TRBJ2-1; possible D gene TRBD1, 6 bases. V lost 3 bases and J lost 5, with 11 bases in between. CDR1 is LGHDT, CDR2 YNNKEL, per germline (reference sequence). The CDR3 is 14 amino acids. The CDR3 nucleotides read TGTGCCAGCAGCCACGGACAGAGAGACAATGAGCAGTTCTTC. Its translation: CASSHGQRDNEQFF.

V usage is TRBV6-2 or TRBV6-3 and J usage is TRBJ2-5, with D possibly being TRBD2 (6 bases). From germline, CDR1 is MNHEY and CDR2 SVGEGT. The CDR3 runs 14 residues. With 2 bases removed from V and 4 bases from J, the gap between germline ends came to 11 bases. Here the CDR3 DNA reads TGTGCCAGCAGTTACGGGGGACTCATAGAGACCCAGTACTTC. Protein: CASSYGGLIETQYF.

The gene calls are TRBV7-9 and TRBJ2-6; 8 nucleotides align to TRBD1. Germline CDR1 reads SEHNR; CDR2 reads FQNEAQ (reference sequence). The CDR3 has 16 residues. The V and J ends lost 6 bases and 4 bases, in that order; junction bases with no gene match: 8. The CDR3 nucleotides are TGTGCCAGCAGGGGGACAGGCCCTCAAGGGGCCAACGTCCTGACTTTC. Protein product: CASRGTGPQGANVLTF.

The chain links TRBV5-4 to TRBJ1-6, with D hard to call. This CDR3 comprises 15 residues. V lost 0 bases and J 10 bases, leaving 14 bases between the germline ends. Germline assignment: CDR1 SGHNT and CDR2 YYREEE (reference sequence). In DNA, the CDR3 is TGTGCCAGCAGCTTGGACCAAAAAGTAGGCTCACCCCTCCACTTT. This encodes CASSLDQKVGSPLHF.

The rearrangement joins TRBV14 to TRBJ2-4; D may be TRBD2 (5 bases). V lost 1 base, J lost 1 base, and 11 bases lay in between. CDR3 length equals 16 residues. Per germline, CDR1 SGHDN and CDR2 FVKESK. The DNA of the CDR3 is TGTGCCAGCAGCCAAGTAGGGAGCGAGGCCAAAAACATTCAGTACTTC. Encoded protein: CASSQVGSEAKNIQYF. Combining the CDR3 with reference TRBV14 and TRBJ2-4 gives the whole variable domain EAGVTQFPSHSVIEKGQTVTLRCDPISGHDNLYWYRRVMGKEIKFLLHFVKESKQDESGMPNNRFLAERTGGTYSTLKVQPAELEDSGVYFCASSQVGSEAKNIQYFGAGTRLSVL.

The CDR3 reads CASSQDWGYQPQHF. Written as DNA, the CDR3 is TGCGCCAGCAGCCAAGATTGGGGTTATCAGCCCCAGCATTTT. This chain uses TRBV4-1 with TRBJ1-5, with D unresolved. The V end lost 0 bases, the J end lost 5 bases, and 8 bases lay between the germline ends. The CDR3 consists of 14 residues. Germline values: CDR1 MGHRA, CDR2 YSYEKL.

This rearrangement joins TRBV4-1 to TRBJ1-6; D may be TRBD1 (6 bases). The CDR3 length is 18 residues. CDR1 and CDR2 (germline): MGHRA, YSYEKL. Trimming left V 0 bases short and J 0 bases short, with 12 bases between. The CDR3 region has the DNA TGCGCCAGCAGCCAAGATACTGGCAGGGGCTCCTATAATTCACCCCTCCACTTT. Translating gives CASSQDTGRGSYNSPLHF.

The chain employs TRBV11-2 and TRBJ2-7; D is possibly TRBD1 (5 bases). Germline V gene data show CDR1 as SGHAT and CDR2 as FQNNGV. V was shortened by 0 bases and J by 3 bases, with 9 bases between the two germline ends. The CDR3 loop spans 14 amino acids. The chain's CDR3 is CASSLERGGYEQYF. In DNA, the CDR3 is TGTGCCAGCAGCTTAGAAAGGGGCGGCTACGAGCAGTACTTC.

The rearrangement uses TRBV5-1 and TRBJ1-1, with a tentative D call TRBD1 (5 bases). The CDR3 spans 13 residues. The germline gives CDR1 SGHRS, CDR2 YFSETQ. V was cut by 6 bases and J by 6 bases, with 15 bases left in between. CDR3 residues: CASTGGPRPEAFF. The CDR3 DNA sequence: TGCGCCAGCACTGGGGGTCCTCGACCTGAAGCTTTCTTT.

The V call is TRBV11-2, the J call TRBJ2-3; D is unresolved. V lost 3 bases, J lost 4 bases, and 17 bases lay in between. Germline CDR1 reads SGHAT; CDR2 reads FQNNGV. The CDR3 runs to 16 residues. CDR3: CASSFLAAFGADTQYF. CDR3 nucleotide sequence: TGTGCCAGCAGCTTCCTCGCGGCCTTTGGGGCAGATACGCAGTATTTT.

This sequence joins TRBV12-3 or TRBV12-4 and TRBJ1-5; unclear D gene. Trimming left V 3 bases short and J 3 bases short, with 9 bases between. This CDR3 is 14 amino acids long. In DNA, the CDR3 is TGTGCCAGCAGTTTTAGAGGGATCAATCAGCCCCAGCATTTT. Residues: CASSFRGINQPQHF.

The chain has TRBV10-2 and TRBJ2-3; D is unclear. The CDR3 sequence is 11 residues long. V lost 5 bases and J 7 bases, leaving 7 bases between the germline ends. Germline V CDR1 and CDR2: WSHSY, SAAADI. CDR3 residues: CASSSEYTQYF. The CDR3 region has the DNA TGCGCCAGCAGTTCAGAATATACGCAGTATTTT.

In DNA form, the CDR3 reads TGTGCCACCAGCAGAGCGCTAGCGGGGCCCGTAGAGACCCAGTACTTC. This gives the protein CATSRALAGPVETQYF. This chain joins TRBV15 and TRBJ2-5, with 9 nucleotides matching TRBD2. With V trimmed by 1 base and J by 4 bases, 7 bases remained unmatched. Germline V lookup: CDR1 LNHNV, CDR2 YYDKDF (reference sequence). The CDR3 runs to 16 residues.

In this sample, this clonotype turned up once. The chain combines TRBV28 with TRBJ1-1; the D gene is possibly TRBD1 (6 bases). Germline-derived CDR1 and CDR2 are MDHEN and SYDVKM. There are 16 residues in the CDR3. Trimming cost V 6 bases and J 1 base, with 18 bases left between them. For the CDR3, the DNA is TGTGCCAGCAGCTCGCCCGGGACACTAAAGAACACTGAAGCTTTCTTT. Protein sequence: CASSSPGTLKNTEAFF.

The rearrangement uses TRBV6-6 and TRBJ1-5, with D possibly TRBD1 on 5 matching bases. V was cut by 6 bases and J by 6 bases, with 18 bases left in between. Germline V lookup: CDR1 MNHNY, CDR2 SVGAGI (reference sequence). The CDR3 sequence is 15 residues long. The CDR3, as DNA: TGTGCCAGCAGCCCTAAGGCCGCGGGGGGTCAGCCCCAGCATTTT. It codes for CASSPKAAGGQPQHF.